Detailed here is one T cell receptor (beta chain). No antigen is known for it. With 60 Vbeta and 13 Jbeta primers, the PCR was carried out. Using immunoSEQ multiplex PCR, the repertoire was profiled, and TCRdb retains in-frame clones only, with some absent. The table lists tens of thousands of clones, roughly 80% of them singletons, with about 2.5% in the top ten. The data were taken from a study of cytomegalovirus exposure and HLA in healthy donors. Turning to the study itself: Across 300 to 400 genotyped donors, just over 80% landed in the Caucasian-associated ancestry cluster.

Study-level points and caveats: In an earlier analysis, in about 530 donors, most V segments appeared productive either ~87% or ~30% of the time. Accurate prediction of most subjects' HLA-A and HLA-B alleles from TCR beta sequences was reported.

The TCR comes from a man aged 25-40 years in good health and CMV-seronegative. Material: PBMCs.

CDR3 DNA sequence: TGCGCCAGCAGCTTGGCAGGAACGGACACTGAAGCTTTCTTT. This gives the protein CASSLAGTDTEAFF. This chain uses TRBV5-1 with TRBJ1-1; D ambiguous. Germline-derived CDR1 and CDR2 are SGHRS and YFSETQ. The CDR3 consists of 14 residues. Trimming cost V 0 bases and J 3 bases, with 9 bases left between them.